The clone carrying this T cell receptor (beta chain) has a count of ten or more. Its specificity is not known. This entry comes from a study of T cell repertoires in cytomegalovirus infection. Background on the study: Public TCR beta signatures marked donors with CMV infection and the matching HLA. The study, taken as a whole, reports: Ex vivo, HLA-C-restricted CMV-specific TCR beta clonotypes prevailed over the rest of the response.

TCRdb called the reads again in MiXCR, with one record for every CDR3 protein. Of 200,000 to 300,000 distinct CDR3 sequences detected, around an eighth appear once; the ten largest clones hold 1.6%. The germline CDR1 and CDR2 sequences are SGHTA and FQGNSA. Trimming at V came to 5 bases and at J to 1 base, leaving 4 bases not matched to a gene. This CDR3 has 16 residues. The receptor was isolated from a human donor in good health (CMV status not recorded). Some clones in this sample may be carry-over from other donors' samples. Material for sequencing was PBMCs. The rearrangement joins TRBV7-2 to TRBJ2-6, with 8 bases fitting TRBD2. CDR3 DNA: TGTGCCAGCAGCCCCTCGGGGGGGTCTGGGGCCAACGTCCTGACTTTC. It encodes CASSPSGGSGANVLTF.